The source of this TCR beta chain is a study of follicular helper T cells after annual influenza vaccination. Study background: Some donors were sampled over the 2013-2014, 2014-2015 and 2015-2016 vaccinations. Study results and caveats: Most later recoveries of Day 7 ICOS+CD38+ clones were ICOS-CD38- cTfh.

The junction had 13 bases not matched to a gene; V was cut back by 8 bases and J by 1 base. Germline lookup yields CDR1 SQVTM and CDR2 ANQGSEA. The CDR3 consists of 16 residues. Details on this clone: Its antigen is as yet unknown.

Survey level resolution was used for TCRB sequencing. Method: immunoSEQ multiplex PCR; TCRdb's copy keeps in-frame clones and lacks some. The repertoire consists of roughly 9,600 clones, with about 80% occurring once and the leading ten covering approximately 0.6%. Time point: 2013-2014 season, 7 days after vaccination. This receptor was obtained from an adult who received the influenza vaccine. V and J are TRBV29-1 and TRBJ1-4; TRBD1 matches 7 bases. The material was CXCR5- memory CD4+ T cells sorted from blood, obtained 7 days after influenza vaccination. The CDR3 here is CSPSSGGRKTNEKLFF. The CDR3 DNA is TGCAGCCCTTCCTCAGGGGGGCGGAAAACTAATGAAAAACTGTTTTTT.